Shown below are 13 T cell receptor beta chains from a single sample sequenced in a study of cytomegalovirus exposure and HLA in healthy donors. The PCR had 60 Vbeta and 13 Jbeta primers. The method was immunoSEQ multiplex PCR; TCRdb's version includes in-frame clones alone and lacks a portion of them. The profile covers about 170,000 clones, with roughly 60% appearing a single time and around 2.9% taken by the ten largest. The sample comprised PBMCs. The source is a man aged 35 to 55 in good health and CMV-seronegative.

This chain joins TRBV7-2 and TRBJ2-3, with 7 bases fitting TRBD2. The V segment lost 1 base and the J segment 4 bases; nucleotides outside the gene matches: 11. The CDR3 has 17 residues. Germline V gene lookup returns CDR1 SGHTA and CDR2 FQGNSA. The CDR3 DNA reads TGTGCCAGCAGCTTAGTGCTAGCGGCTACTTCCGCAGATACGCAGTATTTT. This sequence encodes CASSLVLAATSADTQYF.

The chain couples TRBV9 to TRBJ2-1, with a weak D call TRBD1 (6 bases). With 0 bases removed from V and 6 bases from J, the gap between germline ends came to 10 bases. There are 14 residues in the CDR3. Germline V gene data show CDR1 as SGDLS and CDR2 as YYNGEE. CDR3: CASSVVPQGNEQFF. In DNA form, the CDR3 reads TGTGCCAGCAGCGTAGTCCCACAGGGCAATGAGCAGTTCTTC.

This chain joins TRBV25-1 and TRBJ2-1, with a weak D call TRBD2 (6 bases). V lost 4 bases, J lost 0 bases, and 16 bases lay in between. Germline CDR1 MGHDK, CDR2 SYGVNS. This CDR3 region has 17 residues. The CDR3 sequence: CASSAPGTRSSYNEQFF. CDR3 DNA: TGTGCCAGCAGTGCCCCCGGGACTCGCAGCTCCTACAATGAGCAGTTCTTC.

This clone occurred a few times. The chain carries TRBV7-2 and TRBJ2-5; a weak D match, TRBD1 (5 bases). The CDR3 sequence is 14 residues long. The V and J ends lost 0 bases and 1 base respectively, with 6 bases between them. Germline-derived CDR1 and CDR2 are SGHTA and FQGNSA. The CDR3 sequence: CASSLARVQETQYF. Here the CDR3 DNA reads TGTGCCAGCAGCTTAGCCAGGGTCCAAGAGACCCAGTACTTC.

CDR3 coding DNA: TGTGCCAGCAGGACAGGGAATCAGCCCCAGCATTTT. It codes for CASRTGNQPQHF. The genes are TRBV6-5 and TRBJ1-5, with 7 positions matching TRBD1. Trimming removed 6 bases from V and 4 bases from J; junction bases left unmatched: 0. The CDR3 loop spans 12 amino acids. CDR1 is MNHEY, CDR2 SVGAGI, per germline.

The rearrangement uses TRBV11-3 and TRBJ2-1, with 10 bases fitting TRBD2. The J segment lost 5 bases and the V segment lost 4 bases, leaving 11 bases of the junction unmatched. Looked up from germline, CDR1 is SGHNT and CDR2 is YENEEA. This CDR3 comprises 17 residues. CDR3 nucleotide sequence: TGTGCCAGCAGCTCCTCGTCCCTACTAGCGGGAAACAATGAGCAGTTCTTC. Amino acid sequence: CASSSSSLLAGNNEQFF. Drawing the rest from reference TRBV11-3 and TRBJ2-1, the complete variable domain is EAGVVQSPRYKIIEKKQPVAFWCNPISGHNTLYWYLQNLGQGPELLIRYENEEAVDDSQLPKDRFSAERLKGVDSTLKIQPAELGDSAVYLCASSSSSLLAGNNEQFFGPGTRLTVL.

The chain carries TRBV18 and TRBJ1-1; weak D call: TRBD1 (6 bases). Trimming shortened V by 4 bases and J by 3 bases, and 15 bases separated the two germline ends. Germline V gene sequence: CDR1 KGHSH, CDR2 LQKENI. The CDR3 has 15 amino acids. In DNA form, the CDR3 reads TGTGCCAGCTCACTCCTCAACAGGGAAGACACTGAAGCTTTCTTT. It specifies CASSLLNREDTEAFF.

The CDR3 region has the DNA TGTGCCTGGAGTAGAACAGGGGGAGACTCACCCCTCCACTTT. It is translated as CAWSRTGGDSPLHF. This chain joins TRBV30 and TRBJ1-6, with TRBD1 matching 8 bases. Germline V CDR1 and CDR2: GTSNPN, SVGIG (reference sequence). V shed 2 bases, J shed 10 bases, and the junction held 7 bases outside the gene matches. The CDR3 loop spans 14 amino acids.

As concerns this clone: No conserved phenylalanine or tryptophan is present at the end of the CDR3, so a read error is the likely explanation. V and J are TRBV19 and TRBJ2-7; TRBD1 matches 7 bases. V dropped 6 bases and J dropped 3; count of bases not matched to a gene: 8. The CDR3 extends over 14 amino acids. Per the germline V gene, CDR1 is LNHDA and CDR2 is SQIVND (reference sequence). DNA of the CDR3: TGTGCCAGTAGCTTTCGGACAGGATACTACGAGCAGTACCTC. Its protein is CASSFRTGYYEQYL.

This chain links TRBV7-2 with TRBJ1-5; TRBD1 matches 9 bases. The CDR3 loop spans 15 amino acids. The germline CDR1 and CDR2 sequences are SGHTA and FQGNSA. V shed 2 bases and J 7 bases; nucleotides not matched to a gene: 6. The chain's CDR3 is CASSLSQGAGQPQHF. CDR3 DNA: TGTGCCAGCAGCTTATCACAGGGGGCCGGGCAGCCCCAGCATTTT.

V is TRBV4-3 and J is TRBJ2-7, with a weak D call TRBD1 (6 bases). Germline lookup yields CDR1 LGHNA and CDR2 YSLEER. Between the trimmed V and J ends, which lost 0 bases and 2 bases, there was a span of 14 bases. This CDR3 is built from 16 residues. This CDR3 is CASSQDPGDLTYEQYF. The CDR3, as DNA: TGCGCCAGCAGCCAAGATCCAGGGGATCTGACCTACGAGCAGTACTTC.

The chain's CDR3 is CAWRYSNEQFF. The CDR3 DNA sequence: TGTGCCTGGAGATATAGCAATGAGCAGTTCTTC. This chain connects TRBV30 to TRBJ2-1, with no clear D. The V gene lost 3 bases and the J gene lost 6 bases, with 6 bases spanning the gap. The CDR3 consists of 11 residues. Per the germline V gene, CDR1 is GTSNPN and CDR2 is SVGIG (reference sequence).

The chain carries TRBV5-8 and TRBJ2-6; unclear D gene. CDR3 size: 15 residues. Trimming stripped 3 bases from V and 1 base from J, with 8 bases between. Per germline, CDR1 SGHTS and CDR2 YDEGEE. The CDR3 DNA reads TGTGCCAGCAGCTCCTACGGTTCTGGGGCCAACGTCCTGACTTTC. This codes for CASSSYGSGANVLTF. The whole variable domain, filled in from reference TRBV5-8 and TRBJ2-6, reads EAGVTQSPTHLIKTRGQQATLRCSPISGHTSVYWYQQALGLGLQFLLWYDEGEERNRGNFPPRFSGRQFPNYSSELNVNALELEDSALYLCASSSYGSGANVLTFGAGSRLTVL.